This T cell receptor (beta chain) was identified during a study of blood T cell repertoires in COVID-19. Germline-derived CDR1 and CDR2 are LGHNA and YSLEER. With 0 bases removed from V and 7 bases from J, the gap between germline ends came to 16 bases. CDR3 length: 16 amino acids. Original data processing: Estimation of nucleated cell counts was performed using reference gene primer amplification. The repertoire was sequenced with immunoSEQ multiplex PCR; TCRdb's copy has only in-frame clones and lacks some. That table supplies the V and J calls and clone size; D and trimming were determined from the DNA. The sample lists about 93,000 clones, 90% occurring once.

This clonotype was obtained from a human donor with active COVID-19. The donor label of this sample is uncertain. The sequenced material came from peripheral blood. The rearrangement joins TRBV4-3 to TRBJ2-1; a weak D match, TRBD2 (5 bases). The CDR3 DNA sequence: TGCGCCAGCAGCCAAGAAAGTGGGGTTGGGGAGAATGAGCAGTTCTTC. Residues: CASSQESGVGENEQFF.